These 24 T cell receptor beta chains were all obtained from the same sample, sequenced in a study of T cell responses to AZD1222 COVID-19 vaccine. Using immunoSEQ multiplex PCR, the repertoire was profiled, and TCRdb retains in-frame clones only, with some absent. The data show over 95,000 clones, just under 90% seen once. The material sequenced was peripheral blood, taken on day 0 of AZD1222 vaccination. The receptors were sampled from an adult in good health.

Of note for this clone: Other DNA sequences in this sample translate to the same CDR3. The chain links TRBV28 to TRBJ1-2; 7 nucleotides agree with TRBD1. Germline assignment: CDR1 MDHEN and CDR2 SYDVKM. Trimming took 2 bases from V and 3 from J; bases not matched to a gene: 0. The CDR3 consists of 13 residues. CDR3 residues: CASSLGTDYGYTF. CDR3 nucleotides: TGTGCCAGCAGTTTAGGGACAGACTATGGCTACACCTTC.

The chain couples TRBV6-6 to TRBJ2-7, with TRBD2 identical over 12 bases. Per germline, CDR1 MNHNY and CDR2 SVGAGI (reference sequence). V lost 5 bases, J lost 3 bases, and 5 bases stayed unmatched. There are 15 residues in the CDR3. CDR3 DNA: TGTGCCAGCAGTCGCGGACTAGCGGGGAACTACGAGCAGTACTTC. Amino acid sequence: CASSRGLAGNYEQYF.

V is TRBV5-3 and J is TRBJ1-1; D gene unclear. TRBV5-3 carries the ORF label, with uncertain function. V was trimmed by 4 bases and J by 4 bases, leaving 11 bases between them. The CDR3 is made up of 13 amino acids. This CDR3 reads CARSLWRTTEAFF. The CDR3 coding sequence is TGTGCCAGAAGCCTTTGGCGTACCACTGAAGCTTTCTTT.

This chain connects TRBV24-1 to TRBJ2-2, with D possibly TRBD1 on 5 matching bases. This CDR3 region has 16 residues. Looked up from germline, CDR1 is KGHDR and CDR2 is SFDVKD. The V end was cut by 2 bases, the J end by 6 bases, with 15 bases between. The CDR3 DNA sequence: TGTGCCACCAGTGATTCCCGGGCAGGGTACGCCGGGGAGCTGTTTTTT. Translating gives CATSDSRAGYAGELFF.

The chain is built from TRBV28 and TRBJ2-7, with TRBD2 matching over 9 bases. This CDR3 is built from 15 residues. Germline-derived CDR1 and CDR2 are MDHEN and SYDVKM. The ends lost 7 bases at V and 0 bases at J; junction bases unmatched: 7. CDR3 sequence reads: CASKSFSGGSYEQYF. The CDR3 DNA reads TGTGCCAGCAAATCCTTTAGCGGGGGCTCCTACGAGCAGTACTTC.

The CDR3: CASSQVGGTNEQYF. The CDR3 DNA is TGTGCCAGCAGCCAGGTCGGGGGCACTAACGAGCAGTACTTC. This chain joins TRBV5-6 and TRBJ2-7; the D call may be TRBD1 or TRBD2 (6 bases each). The V gene's germline CDR1 is SGHDT and CDR2 YYEEEE. V was pared by 4 bases and J by 5 bases, with 16 bases between. This CDR3 region has 14 residues. The variable domain in full, with the rest retrieved from reference TRBV5-6 and TRBJ2-7, is DAGVTQSPTHLIKTRGQQVTLRCSPKSGHDTVSWYQQALGQGPQFIFQYYEEEERQRGNFPDRFSGHQFPNYSSELNVNALLLGDSALYLCASSQVGGTNEQYFGPGTRLTVT.

The chain recombines TRBV4-2 with TRBJ2-3; 10 bases align to TRBD2. Germline CDR1 LGHNA, CDR2 YNFKEQ. V lost 2 bases, J lost 4 bases, and 18 bases stayed unmatched. The CDR3 runs 20 residues. The DNA of the CDR3 is TGTGCCAGCAGCCAAAAAATCAAGGGCCTAGCGGGAGTGGTTCCAGATACGCAGTATTTT. Translated: CASSQKIKGLAGVVPDTQYF.

The rearrangement joins TRBV20-1 to TRBJ2-1; tentatively, D is TRBD2 (5 bases). The V end was cut by 6 bases, the J end by 10 bases, with 13 bases between. This CDR3 contains 11 residues. Per the germline V gene, CDR1 is DFQATT and CDR2 is SNEGSKA (reference sequence). CDR3 amino acids: CSARTLVEQFF. In nucleotides, the CDR3 is TGCAGTGCGAGGACTCTAGTAGAGCAGTTCTTC.

The CDR3: CASSPRLAGAQNEQFF. The DNA of the CDR3 is TGTGCCAGTAGTCCACGACTAGCGGGAGCACAGAATGAGCAGTTCTTC. The chain couples TRBV19 to TRBJ2-1; 12 nucleotides line up with TRBD2. The V gene end was trimmed by 5 bases and the J gene end by 7 bases; junction bases not matched to a gene: 9. The V gene's germline CDR1 is LNHDA and CDR2 SQIVND (reference sequence). CDR3 size: 16 residues.

The V and J genes are TRBV24-1 and TRBJ2-2; 7 positions match TRBD1. The length of the CDR3 is 12 residues. Unmatched junction bases numbered 7, after V lost 12 bases and J lost 7 bases. Germline V gene lookup returns CDR1 KGHDR and CDR2 SFDVKD. CDR3 sequence: CAPTGKHGELFF. The CDR3 nucleotides read TGTGCCCCGACAGGGAAACACGGGGAGCTGTTTTTT.

The gene calls are TRBV11-2 and TRBJ2-3; 12 positions match TRBD1. The length of the CDR3 is 17 residues. CDR1 is SGHAT, CDR2 FQNNGV, per germline. Trimming cost V 5 bases and J 5 bases; bases outside gene matches: 11. The CDR3 bases are TGTGCCAGCAGCAACCCATTGGGACAGGGGGCGCGAGATACGCAGTATTTT. Encoded protein: CASSNPLGQGARDTQYF.

In its sample, this clone was seen once. V gene TRBV14 combines with J gene TRBJ2-1, with TRBD1 identical over 9 bases. The V and J ends lost 4 bases and 4 bases, in that order; junction bases with no gene match: 2. In germline, CDR1 is SGHDN, CDR2 FVKESK. The CDR3 has 14 amino acids. The CDR3 reads CASSLGQGYNEQFF. CDR3 bases: TGTGCCAGCAGCCTGGGACAGGGTTACAATGAGCAGTTCTTC.

This chain uses TRBV7-8 with TRBJ2-1; 13 nucleotides align to TRBD2. The germline CDR1 and CDR2 sequences are SGHVS and FQNEAQ. With 1 base clipped from V and 9 bases from J, the junction kept 15 bases outside the gene matches. The CDR3 is made up of 19 amino acids. The CDR3 DNA follows: TGTGCCAGCAGCTTAGAGACCCTAGGGACTAGCGGGATAGGGGCTGAGCAGTTCTTC. It specifies CASSLETLGTSGIGAEQFF.

This chain connects TRBV15 to TRBJ2-3; 8 nucleotides align to TRBD2. The trim removed 6 bases at V and 3 bases at J, leaving 11 bases unmatched. CDR1 LNHNV and CDR2 YYDKDF come from the germline V gene (reference sequence). CDR3 size: 16 residues. CDR3 in amino acids: CATRSLSGIGTDTQYF. The CDR3 DNA reads TGTGCCACCAGGTCGCTTAGCGGGATTGGTACAGATACGCAGTATTTT.

For the CDR3, the DNA is TGTGCCAGCAGCCATCTTCACAATGAGCAGTTCTTC. It specifies CASSHLHNEQFF. The chain joins TRBV3-1 (or the pseudogene TRBV3-2) to TRBJ2-1; no definite D call. Germline loops: CDR1 LGHDT, CDR2 YNNKEL (reference sequence). Trimming stripped 3 bases from V and 5 bases from J, with 5 bases between. This CDR3 region has 12 residues.

The gene calls are TRBV3-1 (or the pseudogene TRBV3-2) and TRBJ1-1; the D is unclear. The germline V gene has CDR1 LGHDT and CDR2 YNNKEL (reference sequence). Trimming removed 0 bases from V and 0 bases from J, with 5 bases in between. The CDR3 spans 14 residues. CDR3 bases: TGTGCCAGCAGCCAAGAGCAGTTGAACACTGAAGCTTTCTTT. Residues: CASSQEQLNTEAFF.

This clone appeared a single time. V and J are TRBV16 and TRBJ2-6; D is unclear. Trimming left V 4 bases short and J 0 bases short, with 7 bases between. Germline CDR1 reads KGHSY; CDR2 reads FQNENV. The CDR3 is 15 amino acids. Here the CDR3 reads CASSLRRSGANVLTF. The CDR3, as DNA: TGTGCCAGCAGCCTTCGGCGCTCTGGGGCCAACGTCCTGACTTTC.

The chain carries TRBV3-1 (or the pseudogene TRBV3-2) and TRBJ1-2; TRBD1 is a possible D gene (6 bases). CDR1 LGHDT and CDR2 YNNKEL come from the germline V gene (reference sequence). The V and J ends lost 2 bases and 4 bases respectively, with 11 bases between them. The CDR3 spans 14 residues. The CDR3 DNA reads as TGTGCCAGCAGCCAAATGGGGGGCACCTATGGCTACACCTTC. It is translated as CASSQMGGTYGYTF.

V usage is TRBV7-2 and J usage is TRBJ2-5; 12 bases line up with TRBD2. Germline CDR1 and CDR2: SGHTA and FQGNSA. This CDR3 is 16 amino acids long. With 2 bases clipped from V and 6 bases from J, the junction kept 7 bases outside the gene matches. The CDR3 sequence: CASSLRTSGKQQTQYF. The CDR3 region has the DNA TGTGCCAGCAGCTTAAGGACTAGCGGGAAGCAACAGACCCAGTACTTC.

This clone was seen more than once but under ten times. This chain joins TRBV18 and TRBJ1-5, with 7 bases matching TRBD1. V shed 4 bases and J 8 bases; nucleotides not matched to a gene: 8. The CDR3 has 14 amino acids. Looked up from germline, CDR1 is KGHSH and CDR2 is LQKENI. As DNA, the CDR3 is TGTGCCAGCTCACGACAGGGTTTGGGTGAGCCCCAGCATTTT. As protein: CASSRQGLGEPQHF.

The V call is TRBV6-1, the J call TRBJ1-2; D possibly corresponds to TRBD1 (6 bases). The V gene's germline CDR1 is MNHNS and CDR2 SASEGT. V was shortened by 0 bases and J by 5 bases, with 13 bases between the two germline ends. The CDR3 is 15 residues long. The CDR3, as DNA: TGTGCCAGCAGTGAAGCGCGTGACAGGCCTTATGGCTACACCTTC. It codes for CASSEARDRPYGYTF.

This chain's CDR3 is CASSAQGSYNEQFF. The CDR3, as DNA: TGCGCCAGCAGTGCACAGGGCTCCTACAATGAGCAGTTCTTC. The chain employs TRBV5-1 and TRBJ2-1; maybe TRBD1 (6 bases). Germline-derived CDR1 and CDR2 are SGHRS and YFSETQ. The CDR3 covers 14 residues. With 5 bases removed from V and 0 bases from J, the gap between germline ends came to 9 bases. Variable domain in full (rest from reference TRBV5-1 and TRBJ2-1): KAGVTQTPRYLIKTRGQQVTLSCSPISGHRSVSWYQQTPGQGLQFLFEYFSETQRNKGNFPGRFSGRQFSNSRSEMNVSTLELGDSALYLCASSAQGSYNEQFFGPGTRLTVL.

The gene calls are TRBV18 and TRBJ1-1; D is perhaps TRBD1 (5 bases). The V end was cut by 1 base, the J end by 1 base, with 13 bases between. CDR1 is KGHSH, CDR2 LQKENI, per germline. The CDR3 loop spans 16 amino acids. The DNA for the CDR3 is TGTGCCAGCTCACCACTAGTAAGGGGTCGGAACACTGAAGCTTTCTTT. Amino acids: CASSPLVRGRNTEAFF.

The chain employs TRBV10-3 and TRBJ2-3; 8 bases line up with TRBD2. Germline V gene lookup returns CDR1 ENHRY and CDR2 SYGVKD. Trimming took 6 bases from V and 5 from J; bases not matched to a gene: 19. This CDR3 contains 18 residues. The chain's CDR3 is CAISSPLAGGLSVDTQYF. The CDR3 DNA reads TGTGCCATCAGCTCCCCTTTGGCGGGAGGCCTCTCGGTAGATACGCAGTATTTT.